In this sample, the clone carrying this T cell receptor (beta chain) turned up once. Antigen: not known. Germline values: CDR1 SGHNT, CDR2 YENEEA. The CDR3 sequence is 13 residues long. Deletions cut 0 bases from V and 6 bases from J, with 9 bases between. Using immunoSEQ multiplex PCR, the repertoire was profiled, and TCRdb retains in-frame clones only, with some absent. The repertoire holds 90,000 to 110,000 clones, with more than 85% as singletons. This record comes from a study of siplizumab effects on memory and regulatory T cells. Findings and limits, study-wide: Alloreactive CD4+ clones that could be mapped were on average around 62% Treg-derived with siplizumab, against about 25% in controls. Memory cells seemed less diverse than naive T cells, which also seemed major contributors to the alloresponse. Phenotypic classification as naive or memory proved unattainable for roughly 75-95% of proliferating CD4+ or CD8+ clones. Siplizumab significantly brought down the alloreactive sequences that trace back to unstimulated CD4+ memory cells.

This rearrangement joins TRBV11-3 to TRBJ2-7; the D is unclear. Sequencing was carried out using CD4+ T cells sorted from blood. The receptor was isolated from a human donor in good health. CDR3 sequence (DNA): TGTGCCAGCAGCTTAGATAGGCGATCCGAGCAGTACTTC. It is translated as CASSLDRRSEQYF.